The TCR beta chain described here comes from a study of T cells in Graves' hyperthyroidism and ophthalmopathy. A word on this clonotype: Its antigen is as yet unknown.

Patients showing uncontrolled infection, other autoimmune disease, pregnancy or lactation were ineligible. RNA transcripts served as the template for amplifying TCR beta CDR3 regions. The TCR CDR3 first-round RT-PCR relied on the HTBI primer set. TCRdb reprocessed the multiplex PCR reads with MiXCR, giving one entry per CDR3 protein. The sample comprises over 150,000 distinct CDR3 sequences, about 17% of which are singletons, and roughly 49% rests with the top ten. Findings and caveats of the study: Ophthalmopathy and stable hyperthyroidism were separated by a 13 V-J model. Ophthalmopathy was predicted by the model a median of approximately 6.6 months ahead of onset.

Trimming cost V 3 bases and J 1 base, with 10 bases left between them. Germline CDR1 SGHNT, CDR2 YENEEA. The length of the CDR3 is 14 residues. J is TRBJ2-7 and V is TRBV11-3, with D tentatively TRBD1 (6 bases). Sequencing input: blood. This sequence was found in a woman aged 45-60 years with Graves' hyperthyroidism. The chain's CDR3 is CASSFEGTSYEQYF. CDR3 nucleotides: TGTGCCAGCAGCTTTGAGGGGACATCCTACGAGCAGTACTTC.